The sequence of this TCR delta chain was determined in a study of gamma-delta chains in newborns, infants, children. Study as a whole: Innate gammadelta T cells reportedly expand polyclonally right after birth, driven by microbial exposure, per the title.

Germline V gene lookup returns CDR1 TSWWSYY and CDR2 QGS. The V gene end was trimmed by 0 bases and the J gene end by 0 bases; junction bases not matched to a gene: 8. CDR3 length equals 18 residues. There are a few counts of this clone. TCRdb redid clone calling on the reads using CATT. The sample consists of approximately 5,000 delta-chain clones, about 3% of them appearing once. This sequence joins TRDV1 and TRDJ1; 9 bases match TRDD3. Material for sequencing was blood. The TCR was taken from a child who was a newborn, infant or young child, either healthy, febrile or measles-vaccinated (not recorded which). The CDR3 sequence is CALGELATGGRYTDKLIF. The CDR3 DNA sequence: TGTGCTCTTGGGGAACTTGCTACTGGGGGACGTTACACCGATAAACTCATCTTT.